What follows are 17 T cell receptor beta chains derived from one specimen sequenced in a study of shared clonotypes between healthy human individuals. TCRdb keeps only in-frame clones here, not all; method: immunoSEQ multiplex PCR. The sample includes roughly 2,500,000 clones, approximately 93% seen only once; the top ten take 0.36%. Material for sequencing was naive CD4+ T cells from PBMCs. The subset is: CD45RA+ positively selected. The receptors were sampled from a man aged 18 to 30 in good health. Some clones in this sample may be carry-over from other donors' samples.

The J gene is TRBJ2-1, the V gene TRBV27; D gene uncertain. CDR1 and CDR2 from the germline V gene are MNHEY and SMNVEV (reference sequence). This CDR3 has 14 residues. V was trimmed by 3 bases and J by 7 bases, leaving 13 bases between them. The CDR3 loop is CASSFVRRLNEQFF. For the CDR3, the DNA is TGTGCCAGCAGTTTCGTCCGCCGCTTGAATGAGCAGTTCTTC.

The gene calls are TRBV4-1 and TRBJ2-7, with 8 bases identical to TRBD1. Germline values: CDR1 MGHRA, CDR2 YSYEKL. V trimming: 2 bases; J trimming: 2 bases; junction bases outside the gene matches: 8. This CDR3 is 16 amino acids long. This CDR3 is CASSQQGADPAYEQYF. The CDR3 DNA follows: TGCGCCAGCAGCCAACAGGGGGCGGACCCAGCCTACGAGCAGTACTTC.

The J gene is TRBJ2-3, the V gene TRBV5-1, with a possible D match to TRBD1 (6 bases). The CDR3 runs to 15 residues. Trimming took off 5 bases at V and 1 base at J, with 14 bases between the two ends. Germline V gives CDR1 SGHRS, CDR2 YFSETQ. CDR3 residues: CASRYTGLGTDTQYF. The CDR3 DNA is TGCGCCAGCAGATATACAGGGCTGGGCACAGATACGCAGTATTTT.

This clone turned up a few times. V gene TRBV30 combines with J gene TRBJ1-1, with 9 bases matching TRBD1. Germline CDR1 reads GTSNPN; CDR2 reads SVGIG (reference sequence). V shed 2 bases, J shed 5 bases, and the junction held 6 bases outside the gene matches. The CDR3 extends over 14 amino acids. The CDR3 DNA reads TGTGCCTGGAGTCACCCGGACAGGGGAACTGAAGCTTTCTTT. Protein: CAWSHPDRGTEAFF.

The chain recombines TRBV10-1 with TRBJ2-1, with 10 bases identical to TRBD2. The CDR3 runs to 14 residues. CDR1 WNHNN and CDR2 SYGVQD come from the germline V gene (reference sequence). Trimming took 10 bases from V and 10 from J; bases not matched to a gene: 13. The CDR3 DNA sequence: TGCGCCACCACTCCCAGGGAGCGGGGGGGGGAGCAGTTCTTC. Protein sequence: CATTPRERGGEQFF.

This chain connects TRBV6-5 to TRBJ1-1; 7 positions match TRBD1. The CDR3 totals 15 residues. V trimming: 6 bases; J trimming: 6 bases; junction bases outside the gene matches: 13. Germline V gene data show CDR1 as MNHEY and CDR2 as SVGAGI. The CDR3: CASSRRTGGGSEAFF. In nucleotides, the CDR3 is TGTGCCAGCAGCCGACGGACAGGCGGAGGATCTGAAGCTTTCTTT.

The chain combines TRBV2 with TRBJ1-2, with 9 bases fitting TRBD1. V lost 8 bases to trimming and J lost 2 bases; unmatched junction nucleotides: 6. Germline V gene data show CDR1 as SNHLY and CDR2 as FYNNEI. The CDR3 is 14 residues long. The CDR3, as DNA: TGTGCCAGCGGCGGACAGGGGTGGAACTATGGCTACACCTTC. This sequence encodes CASGGQGWNYGYTF.

The CDR3 loop is CASSTGRPMNTEAFF. DNA for the CDR3: TGTGCCAGTAGTACGGGACGACCCATGAACACTGAAGCTTTCTTT. J is TRBJ1-1 and V is TRBV19; possible D gene TRBD1, 5 bases. There are 15 residues in the CDR3. Germline lookup yields CDR1 LNHDA and CDR2 SQIVND (reference sequence). The V end was cut by 4 bases, the J end by 0 bases, with 12 bases between.

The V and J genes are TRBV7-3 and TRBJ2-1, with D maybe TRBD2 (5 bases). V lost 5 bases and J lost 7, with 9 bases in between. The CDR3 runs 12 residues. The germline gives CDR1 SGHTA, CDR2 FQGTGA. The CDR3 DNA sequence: TGTGCCAGCAGCCCCGGGGTTAATGAGCAGTTCTTC. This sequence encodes CASSPGVNEQFF.

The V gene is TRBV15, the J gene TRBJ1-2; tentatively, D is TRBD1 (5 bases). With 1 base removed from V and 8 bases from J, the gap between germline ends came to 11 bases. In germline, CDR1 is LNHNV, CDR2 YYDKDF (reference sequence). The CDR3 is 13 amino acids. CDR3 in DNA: TGTGCCACCAGCAGAGGGGGAGAGGGGGGCTACACCTTC. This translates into CATSRGGEGGYTF.

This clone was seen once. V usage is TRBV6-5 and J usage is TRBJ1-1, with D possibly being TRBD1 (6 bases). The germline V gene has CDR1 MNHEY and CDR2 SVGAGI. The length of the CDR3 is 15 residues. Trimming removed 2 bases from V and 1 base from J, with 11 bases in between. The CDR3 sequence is CASSYGGLKNTEAFF. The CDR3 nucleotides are TGTGCCAGCAGTTACGGGGGGCTCAAGAACACTGAAGCTTTCTTT.

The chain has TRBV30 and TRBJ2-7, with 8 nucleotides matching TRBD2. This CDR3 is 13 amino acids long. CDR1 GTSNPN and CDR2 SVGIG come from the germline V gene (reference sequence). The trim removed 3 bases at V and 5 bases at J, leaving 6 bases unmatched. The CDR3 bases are TGTGCCTGGAGAGGCGGGGGGAGGGACGAGCAGTACTTC. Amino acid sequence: CAWRGGGRDEQYF. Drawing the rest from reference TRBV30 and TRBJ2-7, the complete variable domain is SQTIHQWPATLVQPVGSPLSLECTVEGTSNPNLYWYRQAAGRGLQLLFYSVGIGQISSEVPQNLSASRPQDRQFILSSKKLLLSDSGFYLCAWRGGGRDEQYFGPGTRLTVT.

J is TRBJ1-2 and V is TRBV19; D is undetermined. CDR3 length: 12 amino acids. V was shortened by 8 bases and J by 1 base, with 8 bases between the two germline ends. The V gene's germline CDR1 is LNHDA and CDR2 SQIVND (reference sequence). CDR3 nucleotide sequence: TGTGCCAGTGCCCAAATTAACTATGGCTACACCTTC. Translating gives CASAQINYGYTF.

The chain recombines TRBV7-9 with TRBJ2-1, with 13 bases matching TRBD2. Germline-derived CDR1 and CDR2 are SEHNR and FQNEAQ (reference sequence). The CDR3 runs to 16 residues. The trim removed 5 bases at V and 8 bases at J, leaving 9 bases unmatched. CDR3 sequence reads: CASSVTRTSGSDEQFF. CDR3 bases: TGTGCCAGCAGCGTTACCAGGACTAGCGGGAGCGATGAGCAGTTCTTC.

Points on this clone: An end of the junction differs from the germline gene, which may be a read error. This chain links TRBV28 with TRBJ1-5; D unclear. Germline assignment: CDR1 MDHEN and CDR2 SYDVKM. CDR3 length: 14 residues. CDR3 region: CASSSLPTFQSQHF. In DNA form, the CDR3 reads TGTGCCAGCAGCTCGCTCCCGACTTTTCAGTCCCAGCATTTT.

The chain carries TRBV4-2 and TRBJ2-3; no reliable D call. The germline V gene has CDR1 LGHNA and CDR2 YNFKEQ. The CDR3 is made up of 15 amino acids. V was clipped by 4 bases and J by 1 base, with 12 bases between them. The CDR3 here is CASSPQDQGTDTQYF. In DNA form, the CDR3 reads TGTGCCAGCAGCCCCCAGGATCAGGGCACAGATACGCAGTATTTT.

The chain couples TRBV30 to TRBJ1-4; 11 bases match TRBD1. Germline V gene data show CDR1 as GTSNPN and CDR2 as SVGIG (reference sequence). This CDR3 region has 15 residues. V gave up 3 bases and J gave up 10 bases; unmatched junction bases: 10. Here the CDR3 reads CAWSGDRGALGKLFF. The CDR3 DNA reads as TGTGCCTGGAGCGGGGACAGGGGGGCTCTCGGAAAACTGTTTTTT.